The rows below give T cell receptor beta chains drawn from one sample of a study of response to subunit inactivated influenza vaccine. MiXCR was run by TCRdb on the RT-PCR reads, yielding one entry per CDR3 protein. This sample yields more than 250,000 distinct CDR3 sequences, of which around a fifth are seen a single time; more than 8.5% belongs to the top ten. This sample comprised PBMCs from blood, obtained approximately 22 months after vaccination. The source is a man between 50 and 75 years old who received an inactivated influenza vaccine. CDR3s include the opening cysteine and the closing phenylalanine or tryptophan. D genes are given only for firm matches. Not all rows give a size; the values are once, few, many and, for expanded clones, a class.

size,V,J,D,CDR3,DNA
NA,TRBV18,TRBJ1-1,NA,CASSPSRAATALNTEAFF,TGTGCCAGCTCACCGAGCCGGGCCGCGACGGCCCTGAACACTGAAGCTTTCTTT
few,TRBV28,TRBJ2-5,NA,CASWAGSSQETQYF,TGTGCCAGCTGGGCAGGTTCTAGTCAAGAGACCCAGTACTTC
NA,TRBV30,TRBJ2-3,NA,CAWSAYRVSTDTQYF,TGTGCCTGGAGTGCTTATAGGGTCAGCACAGATACGCAGTATTTT
few,TRBV4-1,TRBJ2-1,NA,CASSQDPPLNEQFF,TGCGCCAGCAGCCAAGATCCCCCACTCAATGAGCAGTTCTTC
NA,TRBV20-1,TRBJ1-1,NA,CSATKREAFF,TGCAGTGCTACGAAGAGAGAAGCTTTCTTT
NA,TRBV11-2,TRBJ1-4,NA,CASSLVSRGNEKLFF,TGTGCCAGCAGCTTAGTATCCAGGGGAAATGAAAAACTGTTTTTT
NA,TRBV7-3,TRBJ2-2,NA,CASSPYKAGELFF,TGTGCCAGCAGCCCCTATAAAGCCGGGGAGCTGTTTTTT
NA,TRBV29-1,TRBJ2-1,TRBD2,CGGLAGYNEQFF,TGCGGGGGACTAGCGGGCTACAATGAGCAGTTCTTC
NA,TRBV6-1,TRBJ1-2,TRBD1,CASISNPWTGANYGYTF,TGTGCCAGCATCTCCAATCCCTGGACAGGGGCTAACTATGGCTACACCTTC
NA,TRBV6-2/TRBV6-3,TRBJ1-5,NA,CASSFPGMSGQPQHF,TGTGCCAGCAGTTTCCCCGGGATGTCCGGTCAGCCCCAGCATTTT